The following is a TCR beta chain sequence with its context. Its antigen is unidentified. The sample belongs to a study of shared clonotypes between healthy human individuals. As for the study in general: In total, the donors were a couple of women and a few men aged 18 to 49. Study results and limitations: Naive subsets generally exceeded memory subsets in estimated richness.

The table came from immunoSEQ multiplex PCR; TCRdb's copy has only in-frame clones and leaves some out. The sample carries fewer than 350,000 clones, around 87% recorded once. Germline V CDR1 and CDR2: MGHRA, YSYEKL. The CDR3 contains 16 residues. V lost 2 bases, J lost 3 bases, and 13 bases lay in between. The sequence was obtained from a man aged 18 to 30 in good health. Input material: memory CD8+ T cells sorted from blood. Regarding subset: CD45RO+ cells pooled with CCR7-negative TemRA cells. The genes are TRBV4-1 and TRBJ1-4, with D possibly matching TRBD1 (6 bases). CDR3 coding DNA: TGCGCCAGCAGCCAAACAGGGATGGGAGCTAATGAAAAACTGTTTTTT. Its protein is CASSQTGMGANEKLFF.